A selection of T cell receptor beta chains follows, all from one sample in a study of PD-1 blockade in classical Hodgkin lymphoma. Measured with immunoSEQ multiplex PCR; TCRdb has only the in-frame clones, and not every one. Among about 34,000 clones listed, 76% were seen once. The source material was peripheral blood mononuclear cells (PBMCs), sampled before the second cycle of nivolumab. Source of these receptors: a human donor with classical Hodgkin lymphoma. Both conserved end residues are part of each CDR3. D genes are given only for firm matches.

d_call	v_call	cdr3_aa
TRBD2	TRBV4-3	CASSQDSLAGGETQYF
TRBD1	TRBV18	CASSPRTGGYEQYF
TRBD1	TRBV15	CATSTRSGTDEKLFF
-	TRBV11-3	CASSDARGRPGELFF
TRBD2	TRBV7-9	CASSLTSGGLGFRDTQYF
TRBD1	TRBV18	CASSQVRGPEQPQHF
-	TRBV4-3	CASSPYYIVDNSPLHF
-	TRBV6-1	CASSWDPGETQYF
-	TRBV7-8	CASSSKPRGESNQPQHF
-	TRBV15	CATSRNVPGVNEKLFF
-	TRBV7-2	CASSLPPGIEQYF
TRBD1	TRBV27	CASSLGTGAGNEQFF
-	TRBV18	CASSPGGPYEQYF
TRBD2	TRBV10-3	CAISSGGPLAEQYF
-	TRBV6-5	CASSYFTGMDTQYF
-	TRBV6-5	CASSPDGNQPQHF
-	TRBV10-3	CAISEGKDTQYF
-	TRBV14	CASSQSYEAGNTIYF
-	TRBV18	CASSPPDRYQPQHF
TRBD1	TRBV15	CATSRRGLPTETQYF
TRBD1	TRBV6-5	CASSVYTGVQETQYF
-	TRBV29-1	CSVGRGAYGYTF
TRBD1	TRBV19	CASSIDAGGTGELFF
-	TRBV2	CASSEGLIEAFF
-	TRBV19	CASSIQTATFYGYTF
-	TRBV29-1	CSADRIKETQYF
-	TRBV11-2	CASSLIGRAHEQYF
TRBD2	TRBV18	CASSPVTSGGAYEQFF
-	TRBV10-1	CASSAGVGMSYGYTF
-	TRBV5-4	CASSLDRNSYEQYF
TRBD1	TRBV27	CASFWDRGYEQYF
-	TRBV19	CASSTRTAMNTEAFF